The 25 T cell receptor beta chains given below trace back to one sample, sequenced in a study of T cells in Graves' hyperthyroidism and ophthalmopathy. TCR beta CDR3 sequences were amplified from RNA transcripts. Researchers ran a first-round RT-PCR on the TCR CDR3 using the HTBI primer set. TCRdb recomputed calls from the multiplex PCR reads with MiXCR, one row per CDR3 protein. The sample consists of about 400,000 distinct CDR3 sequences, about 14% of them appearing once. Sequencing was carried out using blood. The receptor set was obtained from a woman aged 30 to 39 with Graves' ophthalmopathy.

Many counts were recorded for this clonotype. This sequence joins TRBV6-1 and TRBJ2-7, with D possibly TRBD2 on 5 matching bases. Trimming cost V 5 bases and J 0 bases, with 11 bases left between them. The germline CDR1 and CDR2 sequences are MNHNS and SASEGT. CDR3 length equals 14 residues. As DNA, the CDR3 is TGTGCCAGCAGTAATGTTGGGAGCTCCTACGAGCAGTACTTC. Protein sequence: CASSNVGSSYEQYF.

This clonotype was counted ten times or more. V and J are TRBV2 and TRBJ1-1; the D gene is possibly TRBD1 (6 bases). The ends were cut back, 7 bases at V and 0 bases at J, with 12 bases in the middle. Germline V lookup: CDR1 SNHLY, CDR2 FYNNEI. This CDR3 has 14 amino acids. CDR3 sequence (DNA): TGTGCCAGCAAGACAGGCCAAATGAACACTGAAGCTTTCTTT. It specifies CASKTGQMNTEAFF.

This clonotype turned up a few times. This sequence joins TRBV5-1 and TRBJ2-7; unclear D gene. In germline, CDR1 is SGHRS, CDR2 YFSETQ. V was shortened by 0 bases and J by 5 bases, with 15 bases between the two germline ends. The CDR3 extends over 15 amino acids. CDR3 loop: CASSLDLSPVDEQYF. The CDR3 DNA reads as TGCGCCAGCAGCTTGGATCTGTCCCCCGTTGACGAGCAGTACTTC.

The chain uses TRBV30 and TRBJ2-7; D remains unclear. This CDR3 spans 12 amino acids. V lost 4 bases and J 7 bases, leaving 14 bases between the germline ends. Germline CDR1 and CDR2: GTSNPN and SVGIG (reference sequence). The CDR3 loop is CAWKTRTWEQYF. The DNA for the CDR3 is TGTGCCTGGAAAACAAGGACCTGGGAGCAGTACTTC.

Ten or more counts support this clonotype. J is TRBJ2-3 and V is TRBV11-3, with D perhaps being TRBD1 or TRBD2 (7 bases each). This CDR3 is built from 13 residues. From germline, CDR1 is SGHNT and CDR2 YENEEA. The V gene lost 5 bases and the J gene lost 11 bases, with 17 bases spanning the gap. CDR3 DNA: TGTGCCAGCAGCCTCGACAGGGACTATGGGCAGTATTTT. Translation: CASSLDRDYGQYF.

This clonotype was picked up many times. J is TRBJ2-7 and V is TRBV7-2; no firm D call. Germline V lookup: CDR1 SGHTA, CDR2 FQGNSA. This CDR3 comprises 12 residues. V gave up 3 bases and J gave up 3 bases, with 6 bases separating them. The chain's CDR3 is CASSFDGYEQYF. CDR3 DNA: TGTGCCAGCAGCTTTGACGGCTACGAGCAGTACTTC.

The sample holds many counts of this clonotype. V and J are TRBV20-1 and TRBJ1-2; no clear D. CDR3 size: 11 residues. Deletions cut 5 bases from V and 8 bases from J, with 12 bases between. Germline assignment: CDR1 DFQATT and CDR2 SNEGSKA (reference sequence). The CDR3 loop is CSAAGLEGYTF. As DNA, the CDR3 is TGCAGTGCTGCCGGTCTGGAGGGCTACACCTTC.

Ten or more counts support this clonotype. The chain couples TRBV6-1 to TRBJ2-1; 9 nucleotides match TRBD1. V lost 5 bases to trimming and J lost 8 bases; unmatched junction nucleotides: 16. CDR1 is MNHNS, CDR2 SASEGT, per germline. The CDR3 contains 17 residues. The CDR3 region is CASSHRGTGGPGDEQFF. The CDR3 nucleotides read TGTGCCAGCAGTCACCGGGGAACAGGGGGCCCGGGGGATGAGCAGTTCTTC.

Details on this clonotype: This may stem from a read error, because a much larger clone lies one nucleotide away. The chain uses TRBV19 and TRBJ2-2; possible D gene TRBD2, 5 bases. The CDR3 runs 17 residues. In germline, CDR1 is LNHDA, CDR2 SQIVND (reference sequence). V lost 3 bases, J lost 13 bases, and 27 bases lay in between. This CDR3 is CASSIELASVPYRALFF. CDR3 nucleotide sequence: TGTGCCAGTAGTATTGAGCTAGCTTCCGTACCCTACCGGGCGCTGTTTTTT. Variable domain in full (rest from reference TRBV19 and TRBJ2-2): DGGITQSPKYLFRKEGQNVTLSCEQNLNHDAMYWYRQDPGQGLRLIYYSQIVNDFQKGDIAEGYSVSREKKESFPLTVTSAQKNPTAFYLCASSIELASVPYRALFFGEGSRLTVL.

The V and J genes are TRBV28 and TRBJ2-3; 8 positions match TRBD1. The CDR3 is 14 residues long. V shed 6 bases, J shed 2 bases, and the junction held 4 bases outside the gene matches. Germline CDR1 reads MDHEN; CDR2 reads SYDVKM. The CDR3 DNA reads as TGTGCCAGCAGATCGACAGGGGACACAGATACGCAGTATTTT. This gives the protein CASRSTGDTDTQYF.

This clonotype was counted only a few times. The CDR3 protein is CASSQSGPDTQYF. In nucleotides, the CDR3 is TGTGCCAGCAGCCAGTCCGGGCCAGATACGCAGTATTTT. The chain couples TRBV3-1 to TRBJ2-3; no clear D. The CDR3 runs to 13 residues. V lost 3 bases to trimming and J lost 4 bases, with 8 bases between them. Germline loops: CDR1 LGHDT, CDR2 YNNKEL (reference sequence).

This chain's CDR3 is CASSVGGGGGLREQYF. The CDR3 DNA sequence: TGTGCCAGCAGCGTAGGGGGCGGGGGGGGTTTGCGGGAGCAGTACTTC. The genes are TRBV9 and TRBJ2-7, with TRBD2 matching over 9 bases. Germline V gene lookup returns CDR1 SGDLS and CDR2 YYNGEE. The CDR3 is 16 amino acids. V lost 0 bases to trimming and J lost 7 bases; unmatched junction nucleotides: 11.

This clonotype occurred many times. The CDR3 sequence is CASSPSLTSSNTGELFF. Here the CDR3 DNA reads TGCGCCAGCAGCCCCTCCCTGACTAGCTCGAACACCGGGGAGCTGTTTTTT. The chain is built from TRBV5-1 and TRBJ2-2; 7 positions agree with TRBD2. This CDR3 spans 17 amino acids. V was pared by 4 bases and J by 0 bases, with 9 bases of the junction left unmatched. Germline CDR1 SGHRS, CDR2 YFSETQ. The variable domain in full, completed from reference TRBV5-1 and TRBJ2-2, reads KAGVTQTPRYLIKTRGQQVTLSCSPISGHRSVSWYQQTPGQGLQFLFEYFSETQRNKGNFPGRFSGRQFSNSRSEMNVSTLELGDSALYLCASSPSLTSSNTGELFFGEGSRLTVL.

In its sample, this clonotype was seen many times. As DNA, the CDR3 is TGTGCCAGCAGTTTGGTCGTAGGGAACACTGAAGCTTTCTTT. Amino acid sequence: CASSLVVGNTEAFF. The chain links TRBV28 to TRBJ1-1; D unresolved. V was pared by 3 bases and J by 1 base, with 9 bases between. The CDR3 has 14 amino acids. CDR1 and CDR2 (germline): MDHEN, SYDVKM.

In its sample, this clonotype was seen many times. The CDR3 is CASFKGGMGTEAFF. As DNA, the CDR3 is TGTGCCAGCTTCAAAGGGGGCATGGGAACTGAAGCTTTCTTT. The chain is built from TRBV18 and TRBJ1-1, with 7 bases matching TRBD1. The CDR3 is 14 residues long. Germline CDR1 KGHSH, CDR2 LQKENI. Germline trimming cut 7 bases from V and 5 bases from J; bases unmatched to any gene: 10. Drawing the rest from reference TRBV18 and TRBJ1-1, the complete variable domain is NAGVMQNPRHLVRRRGQEARLRCSPMKGHSHVYWYRQLPEEGLKFMVYLQKENIIDESGMPKERFSAEFPKEGPSILRIQQVVRGDSAAYFCASFKGGMGTEAFFGQGTRLTVV.

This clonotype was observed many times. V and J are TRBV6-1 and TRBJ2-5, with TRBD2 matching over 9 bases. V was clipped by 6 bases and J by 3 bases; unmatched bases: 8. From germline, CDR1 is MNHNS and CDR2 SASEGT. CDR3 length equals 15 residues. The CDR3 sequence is CASRPLAGRKETQYF. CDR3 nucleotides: TGTGCCAGCAGACCGCTAGCGGGGCGGAAAGAGACCCAGTACTTC.

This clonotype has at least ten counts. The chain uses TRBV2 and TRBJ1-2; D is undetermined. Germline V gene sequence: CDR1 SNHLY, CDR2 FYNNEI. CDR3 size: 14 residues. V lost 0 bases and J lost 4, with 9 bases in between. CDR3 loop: CASSEAVGGYGYTF. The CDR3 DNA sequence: TGTGCCAGCAGTGAAGCGGTGGGAGGCTATGGCTACACCTTC.

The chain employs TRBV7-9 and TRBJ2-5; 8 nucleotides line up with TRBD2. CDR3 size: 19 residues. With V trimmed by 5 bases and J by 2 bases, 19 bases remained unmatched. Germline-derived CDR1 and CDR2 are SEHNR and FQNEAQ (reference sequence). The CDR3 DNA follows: TGTGCCAGCAGCCCGGGTTTTTGGACCCGGGGGGGTCGACAAGAGACCCAGTACTTC. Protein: CASSPGFWTRGGRQETQYF.

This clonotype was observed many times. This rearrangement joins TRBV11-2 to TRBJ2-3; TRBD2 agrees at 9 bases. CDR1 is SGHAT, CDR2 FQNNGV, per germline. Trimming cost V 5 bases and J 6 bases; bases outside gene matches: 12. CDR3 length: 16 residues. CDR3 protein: CASSPLSAGGPDTQYF. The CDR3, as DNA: TGTGCCAGCAGCCCCCTCTCGGCGGGGGGGCCGGATACGCAGTATTTT.

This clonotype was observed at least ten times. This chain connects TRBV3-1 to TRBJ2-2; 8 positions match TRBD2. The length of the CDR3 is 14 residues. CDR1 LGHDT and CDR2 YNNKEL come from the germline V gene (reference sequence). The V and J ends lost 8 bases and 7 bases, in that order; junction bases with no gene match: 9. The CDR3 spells CASGTGGPGGELFF. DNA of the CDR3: TGTGCCAGCGGCACGGGGGGGCCTGGCGGGGAGCTGTTTTTT.

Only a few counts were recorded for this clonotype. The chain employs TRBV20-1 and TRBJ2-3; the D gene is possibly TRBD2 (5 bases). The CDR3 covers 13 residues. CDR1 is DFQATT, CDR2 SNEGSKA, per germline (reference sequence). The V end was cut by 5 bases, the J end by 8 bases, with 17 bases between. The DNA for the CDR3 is TGCAGTGCTCCTTCGGGGTTGAGGATTACGCAGTATTTT. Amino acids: CSAPSGLRITQYF.

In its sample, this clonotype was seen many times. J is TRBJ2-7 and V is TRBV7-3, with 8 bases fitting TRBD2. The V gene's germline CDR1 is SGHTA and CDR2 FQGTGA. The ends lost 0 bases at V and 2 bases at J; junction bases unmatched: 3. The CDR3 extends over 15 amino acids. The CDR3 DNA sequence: TGTGCCAGCAGCTTAACTAGCGGGGAAACCTACGAGCAGTACTTC. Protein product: CASSLTSGETYEQYF. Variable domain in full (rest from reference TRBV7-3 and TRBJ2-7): GAGVSQTPSNKVTEKGKYVELRCDPISGHTALYWYRQSLGQGPEFLIYFQGTGAADDSGLPNDRFFAVRPEGSVSTLKIQRTERGDSAVYLCASSLTSGETYEQYFGPGTRLTVT.

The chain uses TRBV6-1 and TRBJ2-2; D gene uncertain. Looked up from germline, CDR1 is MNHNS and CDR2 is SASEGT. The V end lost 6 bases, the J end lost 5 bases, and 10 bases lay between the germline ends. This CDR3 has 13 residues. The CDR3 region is CASSKPGTGELFF. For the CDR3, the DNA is TGTGCCAGCAGCAAACCGGGTACCGGGGAGCTGTTTTTT.

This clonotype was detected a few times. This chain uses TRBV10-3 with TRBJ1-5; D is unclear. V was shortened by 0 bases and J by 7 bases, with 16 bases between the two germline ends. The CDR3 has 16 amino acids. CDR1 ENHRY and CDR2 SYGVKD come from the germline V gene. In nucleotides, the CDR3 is TGTGCCATCAGTGAGTCGGCGGGAAAATCGGAGCAGCCCCAGCATTTT. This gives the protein CAISESAGKSEQPQHF.

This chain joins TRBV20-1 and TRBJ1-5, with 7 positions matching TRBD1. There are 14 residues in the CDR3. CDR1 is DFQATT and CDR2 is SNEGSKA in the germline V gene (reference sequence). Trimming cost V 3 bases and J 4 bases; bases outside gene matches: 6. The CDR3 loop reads CSARRQGANQPQHF. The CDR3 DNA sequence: TGCAGTGCTAGGAGACAGGGCGCGAATCAGCCCCAGCATTTT.